The sequence of this T cell receptor (beta chain) was determined in a study of blood T cells in healthy people across ages. Broader study findings: The study could not conclusively compare naive and antigen-experienced cells, given its unsorted PBMCs.

On this clonotype itself: Its matching antigen is unknown.

Trimming cost V 6 bases and J 13 bases, with 15 bases left between them. CDR3 length: 12 residues. All donors came from Russia, were Caucasian and healthy, and spanned ages roughly 6 to 100. Researchers isolated at least 6 million PBMCs per sample. Using a J-beta primer mix together with a sample-barcoded 5' primer, a second PCR was run for roughly 7 to 12 cycles. At least 3 million CDR3-containing paired-end reads were obtained per sample. TCRdb re-called the 5' RACE reads with MiXCR, one entry per CDR3 protein. The sample carries around 500,000 distinct CDR3 sequences, around 48% recorded once. This rearrangement joins TRBV12-3 or TRBV12-4 to TRBJ2-2; a possible D gene is TRBD1 (6 bases). This clonotype was sampled from a man aged 80 or over in good health. Sequenced sample: blood. The CDR3 DNA follows: TGTGCCAGCAGCCAGACAGGCCGAGGGCTGTTTTTT. Translating gives CASSQTGRGLFF.